What follows describes a single TCR beta chain. Its specificity is unknown. Germline CDR1 reads KGHSH; CDR2 reads LQKENI. The CDR3 extends over 14 amino acids. V lost 1 base to trimming and J lost 4 bases, with 11 bases between them. These data are taken from a study of siplizumab effects on memory and regulatory T cells. Whole-study results and caveats: With siplizumab, cumulative frequency of CD4+ memory-derived alloreactive sequences dropped significantly. Naive-or-memory phenotypes were unassignable for roughly 80-96% of proliferating CD4+ or CD8+ clones. Mappable alloreactive CD4+ clones came from Treg cells around 65% of the time on average with siplizumab, against 25% to 30% in controls. Apparently key alloresponse contributors, naive T cells also seemed more diverse than memory cells.

The table came from immunoSEQ multiplex PCR; TCRdb's copy has only in-frame clones and leaves some out. Of about 100,000 clones in the sample, 80% to 95% were seen once. The genes are TRBV18 and TRBJ2-7; maybe TRBD1 (5 bases). The sample consisted of CD4+ T cells sorted from blood. This TCR came from a human donor in good health. Some clones in this sample may be carry-over from other donors' samples. The CDR3 protein is CASSPRQQEYEQYF. The CDR3 region has the DNA TGTGCCAGCTCACCACGTCAACAGGAGTACGAGCAGTACTTC. Based on the CDR3 plus reference TRBV18 and TRBJ2-7, the full variable domain is NAGVMQNPRHLVRRRGQEARLRCSPMKGHSHVYWYRQLPEEGLKFMVYLQKENIIDESGMPKERFSAEFPKEGPSILRIQQVVRGDSAAYFCASSPRQQEYEQYFGPGTRLTVT.